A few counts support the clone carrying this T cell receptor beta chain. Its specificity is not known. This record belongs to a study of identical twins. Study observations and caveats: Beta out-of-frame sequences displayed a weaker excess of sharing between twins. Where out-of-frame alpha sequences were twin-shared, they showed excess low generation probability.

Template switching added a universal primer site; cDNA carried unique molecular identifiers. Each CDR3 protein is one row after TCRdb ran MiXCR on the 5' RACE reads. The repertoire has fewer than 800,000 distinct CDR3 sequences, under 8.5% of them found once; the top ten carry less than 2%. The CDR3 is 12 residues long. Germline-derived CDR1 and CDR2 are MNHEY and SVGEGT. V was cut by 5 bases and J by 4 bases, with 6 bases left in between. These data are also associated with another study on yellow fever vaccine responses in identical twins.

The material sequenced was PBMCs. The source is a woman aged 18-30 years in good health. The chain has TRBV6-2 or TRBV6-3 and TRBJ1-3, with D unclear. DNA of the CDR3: TGTGCCAGCAGTAGACCCGGAAACACCATATATTTT. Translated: CASSRPGNTIYF.